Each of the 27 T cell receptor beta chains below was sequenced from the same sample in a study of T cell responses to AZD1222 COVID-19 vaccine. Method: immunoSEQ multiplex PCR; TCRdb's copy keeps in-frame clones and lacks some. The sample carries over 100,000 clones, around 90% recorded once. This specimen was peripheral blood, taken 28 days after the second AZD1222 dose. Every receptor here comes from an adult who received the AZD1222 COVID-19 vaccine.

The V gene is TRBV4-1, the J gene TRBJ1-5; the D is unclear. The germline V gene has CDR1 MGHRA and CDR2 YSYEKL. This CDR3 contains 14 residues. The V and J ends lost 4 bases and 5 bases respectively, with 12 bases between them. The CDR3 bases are TGCGCCAGCAGCCCAGGCGTCATTTATCAGCCCCAGCATTTT. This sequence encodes CASSPGVIYQPQHF.

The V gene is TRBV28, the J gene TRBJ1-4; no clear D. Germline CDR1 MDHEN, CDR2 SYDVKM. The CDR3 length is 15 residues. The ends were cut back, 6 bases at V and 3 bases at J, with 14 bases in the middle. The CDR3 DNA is TGTGCCAGCAGCCGCGTAGAGTATGCTAATGAAAAACTGTTTTTT. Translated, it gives CASSRVEYANEKLFF.

In nucleotides, the CDR3 is TGTGCCAGTAGAAATAGGGGCAAAGACAATGAGCAGTTCTTC. Translating gives CASRNRGKDNEQFF. V gene TRBV19 combines with J gene TRBJ2-1, with D possibly being TRBD1 (5 bases). The germline gives CDR1 LNHDA, CDR2 SQIVND (reference sequence). The germline V and J ends were trimmed by 6 bases and 5 bases, with 14 bases remaining between them. The CDR3 has 14 amino acids.

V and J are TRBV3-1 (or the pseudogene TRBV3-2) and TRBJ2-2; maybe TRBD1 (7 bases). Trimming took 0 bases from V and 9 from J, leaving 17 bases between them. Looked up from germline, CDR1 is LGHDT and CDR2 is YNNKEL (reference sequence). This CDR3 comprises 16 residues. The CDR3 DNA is TGTGCCAGCAGCCAAGATGCGGGGACAGTACCGAGGGAGCTGTTTTTT. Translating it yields CASSQDAGTVPRELFF.

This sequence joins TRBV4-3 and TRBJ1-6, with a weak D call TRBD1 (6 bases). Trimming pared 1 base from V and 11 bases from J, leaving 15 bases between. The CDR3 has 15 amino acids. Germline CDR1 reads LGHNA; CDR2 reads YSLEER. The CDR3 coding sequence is TGCGCCAGCAGCCAAGCCTACAGGGTCAGCGCACCCCTCCACTTT. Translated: CASSQAYRVSAPLHF.

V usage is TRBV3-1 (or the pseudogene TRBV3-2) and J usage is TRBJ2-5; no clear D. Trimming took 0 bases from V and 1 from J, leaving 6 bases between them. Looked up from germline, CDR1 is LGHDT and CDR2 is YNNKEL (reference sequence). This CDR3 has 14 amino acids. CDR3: CASSQEVIQETQYF. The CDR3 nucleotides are TGTGCCAGCAGCCAAGAAGTTATCCAAGAGACCCAGTACTTC.

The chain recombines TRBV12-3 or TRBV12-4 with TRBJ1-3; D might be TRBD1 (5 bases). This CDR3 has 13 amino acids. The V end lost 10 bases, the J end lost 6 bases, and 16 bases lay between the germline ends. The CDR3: CATSGQGLNTIYF. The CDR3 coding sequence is TGTGCCACCTCGGGTCAGGGCCTAAACACCATATATTTT.

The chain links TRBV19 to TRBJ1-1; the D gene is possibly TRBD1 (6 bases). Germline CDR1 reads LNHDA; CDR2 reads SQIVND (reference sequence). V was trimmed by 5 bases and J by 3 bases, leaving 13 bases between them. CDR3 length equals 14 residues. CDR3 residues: CASSWPSGDTEAFF. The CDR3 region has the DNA TGTGCCAGTAGTTGGCCGTCAGGGGACACTGAAGCTTTCTTT.

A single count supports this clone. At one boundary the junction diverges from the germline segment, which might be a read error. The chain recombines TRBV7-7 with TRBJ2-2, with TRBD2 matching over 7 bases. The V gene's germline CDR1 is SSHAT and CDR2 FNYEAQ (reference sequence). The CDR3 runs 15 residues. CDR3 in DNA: TGTGCTAGCAGCTTAAAAGCGGGACCAACCGGGGAGCTGTTTTTT. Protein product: CASSLKAGPTGELFF. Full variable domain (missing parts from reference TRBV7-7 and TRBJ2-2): GAGVSQSPRYKVTKRGQDVTLRCDPISSHATLYWYQQALGQGPEFLTYFNYEAQPDKSGLPSDRFSAERPEGSISTLTIQRTEQRDSAMYRCASSLKAGPTGELFFGEGSRLTVL.

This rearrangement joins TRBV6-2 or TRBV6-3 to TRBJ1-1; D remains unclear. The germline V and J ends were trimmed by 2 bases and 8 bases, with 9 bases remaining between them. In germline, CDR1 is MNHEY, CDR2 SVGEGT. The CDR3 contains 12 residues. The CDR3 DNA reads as TGTGCCAGCAGTTACCCATCTTACGAAGCTTTCTTT. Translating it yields CASSYPSYEAFF.

This chain's CDR3 is CASSLEQYNSPLHF. For the CDR3, the DNA is TGTGCCAGCAGCTTAGAACAATATAATTCACCCCTCCACTTT. The chain uses TRBV7-9 and TRBJ1-6; D gene ambiguous. The V end lost 1 base, the J end lost 4 bases, and 5 bases lay between the germline ends. The V gene's germline CDR1 is SEHNR and CDR2 FQNEAQ (reference sequence). CDR3 length: 14 amino acids. Together with reference TRBV7-9 and TRBJ1-6, the CDR3 gives the full variable domain: DTGVSQNPRHKITKRGQNVTFRCDPISEHNRLYWYRQTLGQGPEFLTYFQNEAQLEKSRLLSDRFSAERPKGSFSTLEIQRTEQGDSAMYLCASSLEQYNSPLHFGNGTRLTVT.

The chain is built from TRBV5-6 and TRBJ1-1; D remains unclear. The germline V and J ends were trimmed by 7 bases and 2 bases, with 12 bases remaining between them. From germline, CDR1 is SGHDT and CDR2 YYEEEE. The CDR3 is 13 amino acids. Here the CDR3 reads CASRVGHNTEAFF. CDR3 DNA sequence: TGTGCCAGCCGAGTTGGGCACAACACTGAAGCTTTCTTT.

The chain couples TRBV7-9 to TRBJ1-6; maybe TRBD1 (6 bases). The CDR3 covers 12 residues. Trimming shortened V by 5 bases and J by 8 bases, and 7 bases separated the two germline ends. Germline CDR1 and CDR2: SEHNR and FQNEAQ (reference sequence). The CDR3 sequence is CASSPGDSPLHF. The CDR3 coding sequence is TGTGCCAGCAGCCCAGGGGATTCACCCCTCCACTTT.

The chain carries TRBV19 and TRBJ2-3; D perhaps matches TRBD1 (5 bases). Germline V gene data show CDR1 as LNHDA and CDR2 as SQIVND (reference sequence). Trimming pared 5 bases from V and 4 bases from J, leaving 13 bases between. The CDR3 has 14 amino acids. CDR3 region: CASSPVRGPDTQYF. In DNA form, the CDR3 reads TGTGCCAGTAGTCCTGTAAGGGGTCCAGATACGCAGTATTTT.

The DNA of the CDR3 is TGTGCCAGTAGGGACGGGGGCTCGGCTTTCTTT. Its protein is CASRDGGSAFF. This chain links TRBV19 with TRBJ1-1, with D possibly matching TRBD1 (6 bases). Germline-derived CDR1 and CDR2 are LNHDA and SQIVND (reference sequence). V was trimmed by 6 bases and J by 11 bases, leaving 13 bases between them. The CDR3 is 11 residues long.

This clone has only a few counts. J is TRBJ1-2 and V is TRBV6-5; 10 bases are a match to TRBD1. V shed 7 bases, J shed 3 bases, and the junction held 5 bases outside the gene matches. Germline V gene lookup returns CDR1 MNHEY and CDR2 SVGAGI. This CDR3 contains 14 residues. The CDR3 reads CASNRDRGHYGYTF. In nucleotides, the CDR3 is TGTGCCAGCAACCGGGACAGGGGACACTATGGCTACACCTTC.

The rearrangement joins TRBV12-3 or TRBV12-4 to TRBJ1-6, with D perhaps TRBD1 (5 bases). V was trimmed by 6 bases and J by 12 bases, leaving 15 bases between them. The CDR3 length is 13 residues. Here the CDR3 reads CASRRQTLGPLHF. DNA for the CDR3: TGTGCCAGCAGACGACAGACTCTAGGACCCCTCCACTTT.

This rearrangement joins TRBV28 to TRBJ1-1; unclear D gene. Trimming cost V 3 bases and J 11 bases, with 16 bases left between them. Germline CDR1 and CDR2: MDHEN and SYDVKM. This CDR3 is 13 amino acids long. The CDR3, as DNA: TGTGCCAGCAGTTTGGTCCAGGTAGGCCCGGCTTTCTTT. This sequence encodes CASSLVQVGPAFF.

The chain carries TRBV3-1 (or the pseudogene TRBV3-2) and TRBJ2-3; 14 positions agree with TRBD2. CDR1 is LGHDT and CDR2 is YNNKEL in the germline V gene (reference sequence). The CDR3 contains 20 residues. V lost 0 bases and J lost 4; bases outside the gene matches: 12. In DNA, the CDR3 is TGTGCCAGCAGCCAAGACCTCCGACTAGCGGGGGGGCGATTTGCAGATACGCAGTATTTT. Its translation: CASSQDLRLAGGRFADTQYF.

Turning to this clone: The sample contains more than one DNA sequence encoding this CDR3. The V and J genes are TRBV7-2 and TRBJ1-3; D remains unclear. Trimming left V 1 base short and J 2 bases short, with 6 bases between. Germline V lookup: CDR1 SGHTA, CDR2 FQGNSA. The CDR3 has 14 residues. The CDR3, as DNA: TGTGCCAGCAGCTTAGGTACAGCTGGAAACACCATATATTTT. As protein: CASSLGTAGNTIYF.

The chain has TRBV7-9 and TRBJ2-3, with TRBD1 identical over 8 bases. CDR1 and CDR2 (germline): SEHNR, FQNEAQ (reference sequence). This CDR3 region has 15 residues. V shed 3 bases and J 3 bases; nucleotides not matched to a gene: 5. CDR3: CASSFQGASTDTQYF. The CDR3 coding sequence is TGTGCCAGCAGCTTCCAGGGGGCAAGTACAGATACGCAGTATTTT.

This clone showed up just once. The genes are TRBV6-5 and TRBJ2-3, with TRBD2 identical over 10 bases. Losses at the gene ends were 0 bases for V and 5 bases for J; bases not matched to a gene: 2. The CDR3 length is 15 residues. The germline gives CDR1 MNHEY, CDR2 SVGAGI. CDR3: CASSYSAGGQDTQYF. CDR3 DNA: TGTGCCAGCAGTTACTCAGCGGGGGGGCAAGATACGCAGTATTTT.

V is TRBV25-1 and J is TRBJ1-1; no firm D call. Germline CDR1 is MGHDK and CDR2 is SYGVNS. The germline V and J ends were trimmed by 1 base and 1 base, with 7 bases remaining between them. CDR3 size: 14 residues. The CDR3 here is CASSESTRNTEAFF. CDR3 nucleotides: TGTGCCAGCAGTGAATCAACCAGGAACACTGAAGCTTTCTTT. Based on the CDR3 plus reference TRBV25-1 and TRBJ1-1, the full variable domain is EADIYQTPRYLVIGTGKKITLECSQTMGHDKMYWYQQDPGMELHLIHYSYGVNSTEKGDLSSESTVSRIRTEHFPLTLESARPSHTSQYLCASSESTRNTEAFFGQGTRLTVV.

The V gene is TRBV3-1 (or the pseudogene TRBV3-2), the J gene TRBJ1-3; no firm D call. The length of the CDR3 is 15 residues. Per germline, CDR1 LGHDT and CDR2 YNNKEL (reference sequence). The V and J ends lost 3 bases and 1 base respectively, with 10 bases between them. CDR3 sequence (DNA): TGTGCCAGCAGCCAGGCACAGACATCTGGAAACACCATATATTTT. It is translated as CASSQAQTSGNTIYF.

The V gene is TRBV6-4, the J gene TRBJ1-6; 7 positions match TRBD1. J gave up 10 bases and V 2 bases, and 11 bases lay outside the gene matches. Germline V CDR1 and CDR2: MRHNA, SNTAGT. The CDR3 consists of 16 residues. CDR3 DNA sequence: TGTGCCAGCAGTGACCGCCGGACAGGTGGTCGGTCACCCCTCCACTTT. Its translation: CASSDRRTGGRSPLHF.

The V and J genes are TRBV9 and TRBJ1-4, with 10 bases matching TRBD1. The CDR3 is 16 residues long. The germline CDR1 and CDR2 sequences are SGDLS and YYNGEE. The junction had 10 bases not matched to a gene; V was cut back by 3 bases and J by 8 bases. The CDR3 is CASSAGTGAFKEKLFF. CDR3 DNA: TGTGCCAGCAGCGCAGGGACAGGGGCCTTTAAGGAAAAACTGTTTTTT.

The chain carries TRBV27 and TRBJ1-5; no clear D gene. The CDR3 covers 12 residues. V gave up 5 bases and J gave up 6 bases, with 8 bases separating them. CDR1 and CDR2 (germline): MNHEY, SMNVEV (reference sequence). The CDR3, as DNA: TGTGCCAGCAGTAGTGGTGGTCAGCCCCAGCATTTT. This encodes CASSSGGQPQHF.